Presented here are 26 T cell receptor beta chains from one specimen sequenced in a study of neurological immune-mediated disorders. TCRdb reprocessed the 5' RACE reads via MiXCR and lists one record per CDR3 protein. Of tens of thousands of distinct CDR3 sequences in the sample, 3% to 4% were seen once. The sample was CD4+ T cells from blood. The receptors here all came from a woman aged 40 to 55 with multiple sclerosis.

The table lists this clonotype with many counts. V is TRBV18 and J is TRBJ2-3; unclear D gene. Germline V CDR1 and CDR2: KGHSH, LQKENI. The CDR3 is 15 residues long. V was shortened by 3 bases and J by 4 bases, with 14 bases between the two germline ends. Here the CDR3 reads CASSPPNSEADTQYF. CDR3 nucleotide sequence: TGTGCCAGCTCACCGCCCAACAGTGAGGCAGATACGCAGTATTTT.

There are many counts of this clonotype. The rearrangement uses TRBV5-1 and TRBJ1-1; D is unresolved. Looked up from germline, CDR1 is SGHRS and CDR2 is YFSETQ. The CDR3 has 15 residues. V gave up 0 bases and J gave up 2 bases, with 11 bases separating them. DNA for the CDR3: TGCGCCAGCAGCTTGGGGAGGACTGGAAACACTGAAGCTTTCTTT. This gives the protein CASSLGRTGNTEAFF.

In its sample, this clonotype was seen many times. The chain links TRBV12-3 or TRBV12-4 to TRBJ2-7, with 7 bases identical to TRBD2. This CDR3 comprises 15 residues. J lost 4 bases, V lost 1 base, and 7 bases had no gene match. CDR3 in amino acids: CASSLGGLEVYEQYF. In DNA, the CDR3 is TGTGCCAGCAGTTTAGGAGGACTAGAAGTATACGAGCAGTACTTC.

This clonotype was detected ten times or more. The chain employs TRBV20-1 and TRBJ1-2; TRBD1 aligns across 7 bases. The CDR3 extends over 15 amino acids. Looked up from germline, CDR1 is DFQATT and CDR2 is SNEGSKA (reference sequence). The ends lost 6 bases at V and 6 bases at J; junction bases unmatched: 16. CDR3 loop: CSAFSQGPSSNGYTF. CDR3 in DNA: TGCAGTGCCTTTTCACAGGGGCCATCCTCCAATGGCTACACCTTC.

At least ten counts were recorded for this clonotype. The chain employs TRBV7-2 and TRBJ1-4, with a weak D call TRBD1 (5 bases). The germline V and J ends were trimmed by 1 base and 8 bases, with 8 bases remaining between them. The CDR3 is 13 amino acids. The germline V gene encodes CDR1 SGHTA and CDR2 FQGNSA. This CDR3 is CASSLGGVEKLFF. CDR3 nucleotide sequence: TGTGCCAGCAGCTTAGGAGGGGTGGAAAAACTGTTTTTT.

In its sample, this clonotype was seen many times. The chain uses TRBV15 and TRBJ2-3; a possible D gene is TRBD2 (5 bases). Germline assignment: CDR1 LNHNV and CDR2 YYDKDF (reference sequence). This CDR3 has 14 amino acids. Trimming cost V 3 bases and J 0 bases, with 7 bases left between them. CDR3 DNA sequence: TGTGCCACCAGCAGCGGGGTTAGCACAGATACGCAGTATTTT. It yields the protein CATSSGVSTDTQYF.

This clonotype was detected ten times or more. The CDR3 coding sequence is TGTGCCAGCAGCCCATCGGGGGGGGAAGCTTTCTTT. The encoded protein is CASSPSGGEAFF. The chain combines TRBV7-9 with TRBJ1-1; a weak D match, TRBD1 (5 bases). CDR3 length: 12 residues. Per the germline V gene, CDR1 is SEHNR and CDR2 is FQNEAQ (reference sequence). The V end was cut by 5 bases, the J end by 8 bases, with 12 bases between.

This clonotype was detected many times. The chain recombines TRBV6-5 with TRBJ1-3; no firm D call. Trimming left V 2 bases short and J 0 bases short, with 14 bases between. The germline CDR1 and CDR2 sequences are MNHEY and SVGAGI. This CDR3 has 17 amino acids. For the CDR3, the DNA is TGTGCCAGCAGTTACGGGATTCCGGGAGACTCTGGAAACACCATATATTTT. The encoded protein is CASSYGIPGDSGNTIYF.

This clonotype was counted at least ten times. The chain has TRBV7-9 and TRBJ1-2; D remains unclear. This CDR3 comprises 13 residues. Between the trimmed V and J ends, which lost 7 bases and 8 bases, there was a span of 17 bases. CDR1 and CDR2 from the germline V gene are SEHNR and FQNEAQ (reference sequence). Here the CDR3 reads CASTTPNLRGYTF. CDR3 DNA: TGTGCCAGCACTACCCCCAATCTGAGAGGCTACACCTTC. The full variable domain, with the rest looked up from reference TRBV7-9 and TRBJ1-2, is DTGVSQNPRHKITKRGQNVTFRCDPISEHNRLYWYRQTLGQGPEFLTYFQNEAQLEKSRLLSDRFSAERPKGSFSTLEIQRTEQGDSAMYLCASTTPNLRGYTFGSGTRLTVV.

This clonotype was found many times. This sequence joins TRBV20-1 and TRBJ2-7; TRBD1 matches at 8 bases. With 7 bases clipped from V and 7 bases from J, the junction kept 12 bases outside the gene matches. The CDR3 totals 13 residues. Germline values: CDR1 DFQATT, CDR2 SNEGSKA (reference sequence). The CDR3 protein is CSGVGQGAGEQYF. In nucleotides, the CDR3 is TGCAGTGGGGTCGGGCAGGGGGCTGGAGAGCAGTACTTC.

This clonotype has just a few counts. The J gene is TRBJ1-3, the V gene TRBV5-1, with 7 bases that match TRBD1. Looked up from germline, CDR1 is SGHRS and CDR2 is YFSETQ. The V gene end was trimmed by 4 bases and the J gene end by 2 bases; junction bases not matched to a gene: 9. This CDR3 has 16 residues. The CDR3 nucleotides read TGCGCCAGCAGCGAGTCGACCGGGACAGCTGGAAACACCATATATTTT. Amino acids: CASSESTGTAGNTIYF. Full variable domain (missing parts from reference TRBV5-1 and TRBJ1-3): KAGVTQTPRYLIKTRGQQVTLSCSPISGHRSVSWYQQTPGQGLQFLFEYFSETQRNKGNFPGRFSGRQFSNSRSEMNVSTLELGDSALYLCASSESTGTAGNTIYFGEGSWLTVV.

In its sample, this clonotype was seen many times. The chain employs TRBV5-1 and TRBJ1-2; TRBD1 matches 11 bases. Unmatched junction bases numbered 5, after V lost 4 bases and J lost 3 bases. There are 15 residues in the CDR3. The V gene's germline CDR1 is SGHRS and CDR2 YFSETQ. DNA for the CDR3: TGCGCCAGCAGCACCGGACAGGGGGCCGACTATGGCTACACCTTC. It specifies CASSTGQGADYGYTF.

This clonotype was seen many times. J is TRBJ1-1 and V is TRBV5-1; no clear D gene. The germline V gene encodes CDR1 SGHRS and CDR2 YFSETQ. V dropped 2 bases and J dropped 0 bases, with 11 bases sitting between them. The CDR3 is 15 residues long. The CDR3 coding sequence is TGCGCCAGCAGCTTATCTTCTATCATGAACACTGAAGCTTTCTTT. Protein: CASSLSSIMNTEAFF.

In its sample, this clonotype was seen many times. The genes are TRBV20-1 and TRBJ2-7, with 9 positions matching TRBD1. V lost 6 bases, J lost 6 bases, and 15 bases stayed unmatched. Germline values: CDR1 DFQATT, CDR2 SNEGSKA (reference sequence). The CDR3 has 15 residues. CDR3 amino acids: CSASTQGQGVSEQYF. The CDR3 nucleotides read TGCAGTGCATCGACTCAGGGACAGGGCGTCTCCGAGCAGTACTTC.

Many counts were recorded for this clonotype. This sequence joins TRBV14 and TRBJ1-4; 7 bases align to TRBD1. V lost 6 bases, J lost 7 bases, and 8 bases stayed unmatched. Germline lookup yields CDR1 SGHDN and CDR2 FVKESK. The CDR3 is 14 residues long. CDR3 DNA: TGTGCCAGCAGACACAGGGGTGCGGGTGAAAAACTGTTTTTT. This translates into CASRHRGAGEKLFF.

Many counts were recorded for this clonotype. V is TRBV6-5 and J is TRBJ2-6, with unresolved D. With 10 bases removed from V and 0 bases from J, the gap between germline ends came to 7 bases. The CDR3 extends over 13 amino acids. Germline V gene data show CDR1 as MNHEY and CDR2 as SVGAGI. CDR3 sequence (DNA): TGTGCCACTGGTGACTCTGGGGCCAACGTCCTGACTTTC. Translated: CATGDSGANVLTF.

This clonotype has a count of ten or more. The chain has TRBV5-1 and TRBJ2-2; D remains ambiguous. V lost 4 bases, J lost 5 bases, and 9 bases lay in between. CDR1 is SGHRS and CDR2 is YFSETQ in the germline V gene. The CDR3 loop spans 13 amino acids. The CDR3 region is CASSATWTGELFF. CDR3 DNA sequence: TGCGCCAGCAGCGCCACCTGGACCGGGGAGCTGTTTTTT.

This clonotype was detected ten times or more. CDR3 nucleotide sequence: TGCGCCAGCAGCGTGACAACGAACACTGAAGCTTTCTTT. It translates to CASSVTTNTEAFF. The rearrangement joins TRBV5-1 to TRBJ1-1; D gene ambiguous. This CDR3 region has 13 residues. V lost 4 bases and J 1 base, leaving 8 bases between the germline ends. Per the germline V gene, CDR1 is SGHRS and CDR2 is YFSETQ.

In its sample, this clonotype was seen many times. The chain joins TRBV10-3 to TRBJ1-1; D gene uncertain. Germline V gives CDR1 ENHRY, CDR2 SYGVKD. The CDR3 runs 13 residues. The V gene lost 11 bases and the J gene lost 1 base, with 14 bases spanning the gap. The CDR3 protein is CAGGVGWNTEAFF. The CDR3 coding sequence is TGTGCCGGCGGGGTAGGGTGGAACACTGAAGCTTTCTTT.

This clonotype has a count of ten or more. V is TRBV6-1 and J is TRBJ2-1, with D possibly matching TRBD2 (5 bases). Germline lookup yields CDR1 MNHNS and CDR2 SASEGT. The CDR3 extends over 18 amino acids. V dropped 0 bases and J dropped 0 bases, with 15 bases sitting between them. CDR3 loop: CASSEAQRTDSSYNEQFF. The CDR3 DNA follows: TGTGCCAGCAGTGAAGCCCAGCGGACCGATAGCTCCTACAATGAGCAGTTCTTC.

This clonotype was detected ten times or more. This chain links TRBV20-1 with TRBJ2-4; 8 positions match TRBD2. Looked up from germline, CDR1 is DFQATT and CDR2 is SNEGSKA (reference sequence). With V trimmed by 6 bases and J by 9 bases, 7 bases remained unmatched. This CDR3 contains 12 residues. CDR3 sequence: CSAGGGRGIQYF. CDR3 coding DNA: TGCAGTGCCGGGGGGGGGAGAGGCATTCAGTACTTC.

This clonotype was recorded many times. V gene TRBV5-1 combines with J gene TRBJ2-7, with D possibly matching TRBD1 (6 bases). The germline V gene encodes CDR1 SGHRS and CDR2 YFSETQ. V was pared by 0 bases and J by 0 bases, with 16 bases between. The CDR3 is 17 amino acids. The CDR3 here is CASSLVGGGRSSYEQYF. The CDR3 region has the DNA TGCGCCAGCAGCTTGGTAGGTGGGGGCCGTTCCTCCTACGAGCAGTACTTC.

This clonotype was observed many times. V usage is TRBV28 and J usage is TRBJ1-1; D is unresolved. This CDR3 spans 18 amino acids. Between the trimmed V and J ends, which lost 5 bases and 3 bases, there was a span of 25 bases. Germline-derived CDR1 and CDR2 are MDHEN and SYDVKM. CDR3 protein: CASSGFVSGRFWDTEAFF. The CDR3 nucleotides read TGTGCCAGCAGTGGATTTGTCAGTGGCAGGTTTTGGGACACTGAAGCTTTCTTT.

Many counts were recorded for this clonotype. The chain employs TRBV5-1 and TRBJ2-5; the D gene is possibly TRBD2 (6 bases). The CDR3 length is 18 residues. Germline CDR1 and CDR2: SGHRS and YFSETQ. Trimming took off 0 bases at V and 3 bases at J, with 21 bases between the two ends. The CDR3 region is CASSLDLRLAGSEETQYF. For the CDR3, the DNA is TGCGCCAGCAGCTTGGATTTAAGATTGGCGGGGTCGGAAGAGACCCAGTACTTC.

Many counts were recorded for this clonotype. The CDR3 coding sequence is TGTGCCAGCAGCCATTCATTTGACGAAGAGACCCAGTACTTC. Amino acid sequence: CASSHSFDEETQYF. The gene calls are TRBV3-1 and TRBJ2-5; D unresolved. This CDR3 spans 14 amino acids. V was trimmed by 3 bases and J by 3 bases, leaving 11 bases between them. Germline V gene data show CDR1 as LGHDT and CDR2 as YNNKEL (reference sequence).

This clonotype was seen repeatedly, ten times or more. The V gene is TRBV20-1, the J gene TRBJ1-1; 7 bases agree with TRBD1. This CDR3 comprises 15 residues. The ends lost 6 bases at V and 0 bases at J; junction bases unmatched: 10. Germline CDR1 DFQATT, CDR2 SNEGSKA (reference sequence). The CDR3 sequence is CSAGAGTALNTEAFF. In DNA form, the CDR3 reads TGCAGTGCCGGAGCCGGGACAGCTTTGAACACTGAAGCTTTCTTT.